The 28 T cell receptor beta chains reported below all come from one sample, sequenced in a study of cytomegalovirus exposure and HLA in healthy donors. 13 Jbeta primers and 60 Vbeta primers were used for the PCR. Produced via immunoSEQ multiplex PCR; TCRdb's table is partial and in-frame only. In the table there are about 90,000 clones, 85% to 90% of which are singletons. The specimen sequenced was PBMCs. All receptors derive from a man aged 18 to 30 in good health and CMV-seronegative.

The chain combines TRBV25-1 with TRBJ2-6, with no clear D. With 3 bases removed from V and 2 bases from J, the gap between germline ends came to 11 bases. Per germline, CDR1 MGHDK and CDR2 SYGVNS. This CDR3 has 16 amino acids. CDR3 sequence reads: CASSDRHPAGANVLTF. The CDR3 coding sequence is TGTGCCAGCAGTGACAGACATCCGGCTGGGGCCAACGTCCTGACTTTC.

The chain recombines TRBV25-1 with TRBJ1-6, with 7 bases identical to TRBD1. The CDR3 consists of 14 residues. Germline values: CDR1 MGHDK, CDR2 SYGVNS. Trimming at V came to 5 bases and at J to 6 bases, leaving 4 bases not matched to a gene. In nucleotides, the CDR3 is TGTGCCAGCAGTTGGGGACAGCTTAATTCACCCCTCCACTTT. Residues: CASSWGQLNSPLHF.

The chain joins TRBV4-3 to TRBJ2-3, with 10 positions matching TRBD2. V shed 4 bases, J shed 1 base, and the junction held 2 bases outside the gene matches. In germline, CDR1 is LGHNA, CDR2 YSLEER. The CDR3 consists of 15 residues. The DNA of the CDR3 is TGCGCCAGCAGCCTTCTAGCGGGAGGCACAGATACGCAGTATTTT. It is translated as CASSLLAGGTDTQYF.

This clone was detected only a few times. The genes are TRBV28 and TRBJ2-7; perhaps TRBD1 as D (5 bases). CDR1 is MDHEN and CDR2 is SYDVKM in the germline V gene. Trimming removed 8 bases from V and 6 bases from J, with 17 bases in between. There are 13 residues in the CDR3. CDR3 bases: TGTGCCAGCCAAGGGGTTGAAGGTCGCGAGCAGTACTTC. This codes for CASQGVEGREQYF.

The chain recombines TRBV4-2 with TRBJ2-3, with a tentative D call TRBD2 (6 bases). The CDR3 loop spans 17 amino acids. V shed 0 bases and J shed 3 bases, with 16 bases lying between them. From germline, CDR1 is LGHNA and CDR2 YNFKEQ. For the CDR3, the DNA is TGTGCCAGCAGCCAAGAGGGGAGCGGGCGGCGTACAGATACGCAGTATTTT. Protein product: CASSQEGSGRRTDTQYF.

Points on this clone: Sequence at one end of the junction differs from germline and may be a read error. This rearrangement joins TRBV7-8 to TRBJ2-1; 8 bases are shared with TRBD2. The CDR3 consists of 17 residues. CDR1 SGHVS and CDR2 FQNEAQ come from the germline V gene. The CDR3 nucleotides read TGTGCCAGCAGCCCTAGGGGACTAGTCGACTCCTACAATGAGCAGCTCTTC. It specifies CASSPRGLVDSYNEQLF.

The V call is TRBV7-3, the J call TRBJ2-2, with D hard to call. V lost 5 bases and J lost 4, with 17 bases in between. CDR1 SGHTA and CDR2 FQGTGA come from the germline V gene. This CDR3 is 16 amino acids long. The CDR3 DNA reads TGTGCCAGCAGCCCAAACCCAACCCAGTCCACCGGGGAGCTGTTTTTT. Translating gives CASSPNPTQSTGELFF.

The genes are TRBV7-3 and TRBJ1-2, with a weak D call TRBD1 (5 bases). The CDR3 is made up of 14 amino acids. Per germline, CDR1 SGHTA and CDR2 FQGTGA. The ends were cut back, 2 bases at V and 6 bases at J, with 13 bases in the middle. This CDR3 reads CASSLAGPLNGYTF. The CDR3 DNA follows: TGTGCCAGCAGCTTAGCAGGGCCACTGAATGGCTACACCTTC.

This sequence joins TRBV4-2 and TRBJ2-5; 7 nucleotides match TRBD2. The CDR3 is made up of 18 amino acids. Trimming at V came to 1 base and at J to 5 bases, leaving 16 bases not matched to a gene. CDR1 LGHNA and CDR2 YNFKEQ come from the germline V gene. The CDR3 loop reads CASSQGLGGWRAGETQYF. CDR3 DNA sequence: TGTGCCAGCAGCCAAGGTTTGGGGGGGTGGAGGGCTGGCGAGACCCAGTACTTC.

The chain couples TRBV27 to TRBJ1-1, with D possibly matching TRBD1 (5 bases). The CDR3 loop spans 13 amino acids. CDR1 is MNHEY and CDR2 is SMNVEV in the germline V gene (reference sequence). V gave up 4 bases and J gave up 3 bases, with 9 bases separating them. This CDR3 is CASSWVRDTEAFF. For the CDR3, the DNA is TGTGCCAGCAGTTGGGTCAGGGACACTGAAGCTTTCTTT.

The chain combines TRBV27 with TRBJ1-5; 8 bases match TRBD1. Germline V gene lookup returns CDR1 MNHEY and CDR2 SMNVEV (reference sequence). The V and J ends lost 0 bases and 3 bases, in that order; junction bases with no gene match: 1. CDR3 size: 15 residues. Written as DNA, the CDR3 is TGTGCCAGCAGTTTATCCAGGGGGCTCAATCAGCCCCAGCATTTT. Protein sequence: CASSLSRGLNQPQHF.

V usage is TRBV11-3 and J usage is TRBJ1-1, with 7 positions matching TRBD1. This CDR3 comprises 18 residues. V dropped 1 base and J dropped 5; count of bases not matched to a gene: 16. CDR1 is SGHNT, CDR2 YENEEA, per germline. The CDR3 DNA follows: TGTGCCAGCAGCTTAGCCCGGCGGGTTACAGGGGATAGAACTGAAGCTTTCTTT. It codes for CASSLARRVTGDRTEAFF.

The chain recombines TRBV5-1 with TRBJ2-3; 8 nucleotides align to TRBD2. Trimming removed 1 base from V and 0 bases from J; junction bases left unmatched: 4. The germline V gene has CDR1 SGHRS and CDR2 YFSETQ. CDR3 length equals 16 residues. The CDR3 region has the DNA TGCGCCAGCAGCTTGAACGGGAGGGAAAGCACAGATACGCAGTATTTT. Translating gives CASSLNGRESTDTQYF.

The sample holds one count of this clone. The V and J genes are TRBV7-6 and TRBJ2-3, with 11 bases aligning to TRBD2. From germline, CDR1 is SGHVS and CDR2 FNYEAQ. The CDR3 extends over 15 amino acids. V shed 5 bases and J 5 bases; nucleotides not matched to a gene: 6. CDR3 nucleotides: TGTGCCAGCAGCCCAAGACTAGCGGGGTTAGATACGCAGTATTTT. Translation gives CASSPRLAGLDTQYF.

The J gene is TRBJ2-7, the V gene TRBV28; D is possibly TRBD1 (6 bases). V was cut by 3 bases and J by 4 bases, with 16 bases left in between. This CDR3 contains 15 residues. The germline gives CDR1 MDHEN, CDR2 SYDVKM. Here the CDR3 reads CASSLMAGARYEQYF. CDR3 DNA: TGTGCCAGCAGTTTGATGGCAGGGGCTAGGTACGAGCAGTACTTC.

This clone was counted a single time. This chain uses TRBV5-1 with TRBJ2-4; weak D call: TRBD2 (5 bases). Per germline, CDR1 SGHRS and CDR2 YFSETQ. The CDR3 totals 15 residues. V lost 0 bases, J lost 1 base, and 8 bases lay in between. DNA of the CDR3: TGCGCCAGCAGCTTGGAGGCTAGCGCCAAAAACATTCAGTACTTC. It specifies CASSLEASAKNIQYF.

J is TRBJ2-3 and V is TRBV19, with D possibly TRBD1 on 5 matching bases. The germline V gene has CDR1 LNHDA and CDR2 SQIVND (reference sequence). The CDR3 contains 15 residues. V lost 11 bases and J 0 bases, leaving 18 bases between the germline ends. CDR3 sequence reads: CAGLTLTESTDTQYF. In DNA form, the CDR3 reads TGTGCCGGCCTGACTCTGACAGAAAGCACAGATACGCAGTATTTT.

This chain uses TRBV19 with TRBJ2-5, with D perhaps TRBD1 (6 bases). Trimming took off 5 bases at V and 4 bases at J, with 11 bases between the two ends. CDR1 and CDR2 (germline): LNHDA, SQIVND (reference sequence). The CDR3 runs 13 residues. CDR3 region: CASSQGRGETQYF. DNA of the CDR3: TGTGCCAGTAGTCAGGGCAGGGGAGAGACCCAGTACTTC.

The chain couples TRBV5-1 to TRBJ2-5, with 13 positions matching TRBD2. Germline loops: CDR1 SGHRS, CDR2 YFSETQ. The CDR3 consists of 16 residues. The junction had 4 bases not matched to a gene; V was cut back by 0 bases and J by 5 bases. CDR3: CASSLAGTSGTETQYF. The CDR3 DNA sequence: TGCGCCAGCAGCTTGGCCGGGACTAGCGGGACGGAGACCCAGTACTTC. Together with reference TRBV5-1 and TRBJ2-5, the CDR3 gives the full variable domain: KAGVTQTPRYLIKTRGQQVTLSCSPISGHRSVSWYQQTPGQGLQFLFEYFSETQRNKGNFPGRFSGRQFSNSRSEMNVSTLELGDSALYLCASSLAGTSGTETQYFGPGTRLLVL.

The V call is TRBV5-1, the J call TRBJ2-2; no firm D call. CDR1 and CDR2 (germline): SGHRS, YFSETQ. CDR3 length equals 14 residues. V lost 0 bases and J 1 base, leaving 4 bases between the germline ends. The CDR3 DNA reads TGCGCCAGCAGCTTGGCCGGGAACACCGGGGAGCTGTTTTTT. Its translation is CASSLAGNTGELFF.

V is TRBV7-2 and J is TRBJ2-3; 15 bases match TRBD2. The CDR3 extends over 19 amino acids. The V segment lost 5 bases and the J segment 0 bases; nucleotides outside the gene matches: 9. The germline CDR1 and CDR2 sequences are SGHTA and FQGNSA. The CDR3 DNA sequence: TGTGCCAGCAGCATCCCGGGACTAGCGGGAGGCCCTAGCACAGATACGCAGTATTTT. Its protein is CASSIPGLAGGPSTDTQYF.

The chain carries TRBV28 and TRBJ1-2; 7 bases map to TRBD1. Germline values: CDR1 MDHEN, CDR2 SYDVKM. This CDR3 has 16 amino acids. V shed 2 bases, J shed 5 bases, and the junction held 11 bases outside the gene matches. The CDR3 region has the DNA TGTGCCAGCAGTTTAACAGGGGTTGTGGGGTATTATGGCTACACCTTC. This sequence encodes CASSLTGVVGYYGYTF.

The V call is TRBV19, the J call TRBJ2-3; 10 bases agree with TRBD1. V dropped 7 bases and J dropped 1; count of bases not matched to a gene: 14. The length of the CDR3 is 18 residues. Germline lookup yields CDR1 LNHDA and CDR2 SQIVND (reference sequence). DNA for the CDR3: TGTGCCAGTAAAACATGGGAAGGGGACAGGGGAGGCACAGATACGCAGTATTTT. Encoded protein: CASKTWEGDRGGTDTQYF. Full variable domain (remainder filled in from reference TRBV19 and TRBJ2-3): DGGITQSPKYLFRKEGQNVTLSCEQNLNHDAMYWYRQDPGQGLRLIYYSQIVNDFQKGDIAEGYSVSREKKESFPLTVTSAQKNPTAFYLCASKTWEGDRGGTDTQYFGPGTRLTVL.

J is TRBJ2-3 and V is TRBV6-1, with 9 bases that match TRBD1. CDR3 length equals 14 residues. V gave up 6 bases and J gave up 3 bases; unmatched junction bases: 4. Germline CDR1 MNHNS, CDR2 SASEGT. CDR3 amino acids: CASSLGQGTDTQYF. The CDR3 DNA is TGTGCCAGCAGCCTCGGACAGGGGACAGATACGCAGTATTTT.

The rearrangement joins TRBV7-9 to TRBJ2-1, with 8 bases aligning to TRBD2. The CDR3 runs to 16 residues. The trim removed 4 bases at V and 8 bases at J, leaving 13 bases unmatched. CDR1 is SEHNR and CDR2 is FQNEAQ in the germline V gene (reference sequence). CDR3 region: CASSSRLASTYDEQFF. In nucleotides, the CDR3 is TGTGCCAGCAGCTCGAGACTAGCGTCTACGTACGATGAGCAGTTCTTC.

In DNA form, the CDR3 reads TGTGCCAGCAGGCCCCCAGGACACCCGAACACTGAAGCTTTCTTT. Amino acid sequence: CASRPPGHPNTEAFF. The chain recombines TRBV11-2 with TRBJ1-1, with TRBD1 as a possible D gene (5 bases). Trimming removed 6 bases from V and 1 base from J, with 15 bases in between. The CDR3 has 15 amino acids. The germline V gene encodes CDR1 SGHAT and CDR2 FQNNGV.

V and J are TRBV4-1 and TRBJ1-3, with 10 bases matching TRBD1. The CDR3 runs to 19 residues. V was clipped by 0 bases and J by 2 bases; unmatched bases: 10. The germline V gene encodes CDR1 MGHRA and CDR2 YSYEKL. CDR3 loop: CASSQDTYPTGGTGNTIYF. The DNA for the CDR3 is TGCGCCAGCAGCCAAGACACCTACCCGACAGGGGGCACTGGAAACACCATATATTTT.

This clone was recorded once. The rearrangement uses TRBV10-3 and TRBJ2-7; 9 bases are a match to TRBD2. The germline V gene has CDR1 ENHRY and CDR2 SYGVKD. With V trimmed by 1 base and J by 7 bases, 14 bases remained unmatched. This CDR3 is built from 17 residues. CDR3 protein: CAISEFDSGRIPKEQYF. Written as DNA, the CDR3 is TGTGCCATCAGTGAGTTCGACAGCGGGAGGATCCCTAAAGAGCAGTACTTC.